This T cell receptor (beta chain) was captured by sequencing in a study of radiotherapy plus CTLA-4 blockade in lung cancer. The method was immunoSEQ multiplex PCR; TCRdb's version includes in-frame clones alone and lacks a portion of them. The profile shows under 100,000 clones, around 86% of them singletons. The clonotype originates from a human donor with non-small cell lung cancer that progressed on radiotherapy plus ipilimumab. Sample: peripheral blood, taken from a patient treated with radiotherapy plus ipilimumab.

CDR3 DNA sequence: TGTGCCAGCAGCCAAGGCAGGCCCCTGTGGGAGACCCAGTACTTC. Amino acids: CASSQGRPLWETQYF. The chain is built from TRBV14 and TRBJ2-5; no definite D call. The germline V and J ends were trimmed by 1 base and 5 bases, with 14 bases remaining between them. The CDR3 loop spans 15 amino acids. Germline lookup yields CDR1 SGHDN and CDR2 FVKESK.